The clone carrying this T cell receptor beta chain was seen a few times. Its antigen is currently unknown. This record comes from a study of CD8+ T cells in alopecia areata. About the study: Dosing with tofacitinib proceeded for 6 to 18 months, followed by 6 months off drug. Among treated patients, severity was scored by affected scalp area percentage. Study-wide points: Amid tofacitinib therapy, many expanded lesional clones stayed present in scalp and blood. On tofacitinib, scalp clonality and expanded CD8+ clones among top 100 fell significantly.

Reverse transcribed after extraction, RNA yielded cDNA as the sequencing template. The protocol was immunoSEQ multiplex PCR, while the TCRdb copy is restricted to in-frame clones and leaves out a portion. The sample lists about 64,000 clones; around 46% were seen once. This CDR3 has 14 residues. Trimming pared 0 bases from V and 5 bases from J, leaving 11 bases between. Germline V lookup: CDR1 LNHNV, CDR2 YYDKDF (reference sequence). Sample treatment: oral pan-JAK inhibitor, 5-10 mg twice daily. Sequencing was performed on CD8+ T cells sorted from blood, taken around week 37, from a patient treated with tofacitinib. The V and J genes are TRBV15 and TRBJ2-7; perhaps TRBD2 as D (5 bases). The receptor was isolated from a human donor with alopecia areata. The CDR3 region has the DNA TGTGCCACCAGCAGAGATAGGACTTACCACGAGCAGTACTTC. Its protein product is CATSRDRTYHEQYF.